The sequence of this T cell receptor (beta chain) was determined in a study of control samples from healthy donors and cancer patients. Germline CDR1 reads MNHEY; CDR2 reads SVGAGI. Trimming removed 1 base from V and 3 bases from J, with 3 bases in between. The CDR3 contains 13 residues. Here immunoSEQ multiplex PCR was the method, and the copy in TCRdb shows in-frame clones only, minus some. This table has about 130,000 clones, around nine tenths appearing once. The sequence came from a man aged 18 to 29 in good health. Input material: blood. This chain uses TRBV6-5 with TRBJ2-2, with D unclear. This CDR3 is CASSYWDTGELFF. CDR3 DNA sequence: TGTGCCAGCAGTTACTGGGACACCGGGGAGCTGTTTTTT.